The T cell receptor (beta chain) under discussion was sequenced for a study of T cells after posttransplantation cyclophosphamide. Study results and limitations: Later blood repertoires were often dominated by clones from the donor CD8+ memory compartment. TRB overlap between skin or GI tissue T cells and blood was limited. Recipient CMV seropositivity and CMV reactivation strongly tracked TRB clonality.

As to this clone: Antigen: not known.

Busulfan-fludarabine conditioning, marrow transplant, and cyclophosphamide on days +3 and +4 were administered. Only in-frame clones appear in the TCRdb table, and some are missing; sequencing was by immunoSEQ multiplex PCR. The sample yields some 20,000 clones, 75% to 90% seen once. The sample was PBMCs, taken after allogeneic stem cell transplant with posttransplant cyclophosphamide. This TCR came from a female patient aged 35-55 years who received an allogeneic stem cell transplant from a related donor, was CMV-positive, and had no GVHD. Some T cells may be the graft donor's.

CDR3: CASSFSTSGRRAHEQYF. The CDR3 region has the DNA TGTGCCAGCAGCTTTAGTACTAGCGGGAGACGGGCCCACGAGCAGTACTTC. The J gene is TRBJ2-5, the V gene TRBV5-4; TRBD2 agrees at 11 bases. The DNA end favors TRBJ2-7, so the J call may be wrong. The V gene's germline CDR1 is SGHNT and CDR2 YYREEE (reference sequence). CDR3 length: 17 residues.